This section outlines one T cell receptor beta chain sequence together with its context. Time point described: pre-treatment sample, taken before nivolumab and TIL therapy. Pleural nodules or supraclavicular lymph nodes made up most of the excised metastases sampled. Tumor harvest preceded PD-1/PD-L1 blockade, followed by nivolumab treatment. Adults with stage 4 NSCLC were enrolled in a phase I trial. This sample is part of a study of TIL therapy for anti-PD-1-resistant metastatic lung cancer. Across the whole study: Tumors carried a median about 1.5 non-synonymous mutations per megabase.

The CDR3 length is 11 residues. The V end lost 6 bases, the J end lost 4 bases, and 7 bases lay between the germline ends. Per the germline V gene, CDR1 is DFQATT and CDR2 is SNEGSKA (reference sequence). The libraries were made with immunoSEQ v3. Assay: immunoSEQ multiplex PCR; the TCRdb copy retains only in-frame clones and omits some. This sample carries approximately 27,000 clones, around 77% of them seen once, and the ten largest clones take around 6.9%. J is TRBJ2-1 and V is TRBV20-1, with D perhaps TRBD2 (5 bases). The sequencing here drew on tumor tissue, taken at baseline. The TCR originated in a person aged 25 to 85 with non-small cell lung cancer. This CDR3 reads CSASGYNEQFF. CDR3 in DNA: TGCAGTGCCTCGGGATACAATGAGCAGTTCTTC.